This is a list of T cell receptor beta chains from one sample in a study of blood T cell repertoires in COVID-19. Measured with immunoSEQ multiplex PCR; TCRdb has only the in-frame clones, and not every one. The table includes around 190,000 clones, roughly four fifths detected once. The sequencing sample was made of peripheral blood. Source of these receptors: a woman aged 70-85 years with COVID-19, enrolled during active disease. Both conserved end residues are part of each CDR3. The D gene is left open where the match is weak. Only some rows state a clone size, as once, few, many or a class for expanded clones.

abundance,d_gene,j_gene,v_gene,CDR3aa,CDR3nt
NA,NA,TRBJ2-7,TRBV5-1,CASSQAGGYEQYF,TGCGCCAGCAGCCAAGCCGGGGGATACGAGCAGTACTTC
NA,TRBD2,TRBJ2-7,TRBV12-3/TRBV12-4,CASSLSGRARQYF,TGTGCCAGCAGTCTCAGCGGGAGGGCCCGTCAGTACTTC
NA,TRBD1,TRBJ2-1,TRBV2,CASSRDRSSYNEQFF,TGTGCCAGCAGTAGGGACAGGAGCTCCTACAATGAGCAGTTCTTC
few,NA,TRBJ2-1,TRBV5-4,CASSLGLRNPYNEQFF,TGTGCCAGCAGCCTTGGACTCCGCAACCCCTACAATGAGCAGTTCTTC
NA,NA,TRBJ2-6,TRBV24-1,CATSVSGSGANVLTF,TGTGCCACCAGTGTTTCGGGCTCTGGGGCCAACGTCCTGACTTTC
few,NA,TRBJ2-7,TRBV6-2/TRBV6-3,CASSYRYQGLYEQYF,TGTGCCAGCAGTTACCGATATCAGGGTTTGTACGAGCAGTACTTC
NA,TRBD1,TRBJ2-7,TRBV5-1,CASSSKTGGDYEQYF,TGCGCCAGCAGCTCCAAGACAGGGGGGGACTACGAGCAGTACTTC
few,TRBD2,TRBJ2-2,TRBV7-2,CASSLRLVSGRTGELFF,TGTGCCAGCAGCCTCCGACTGGTTAGCGGGAGGACCGGGGAGCTGTTTTTT
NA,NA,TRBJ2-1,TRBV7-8,CASSLGTSNEQFF,TGTGCCAGCAGCTTAGGTACTAGCAATGAGCAGTTCTTC
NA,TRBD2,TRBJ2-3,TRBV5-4,CASSLWTSGVTDTQYF,TGTGCCAGCAGCCTTTGGACTAGCGGGGTGACAGATACGCAGTATTTT
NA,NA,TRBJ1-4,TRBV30,CAWSARGGLGEKLFF,TGTGCCTGGAGTGCCCGGGGGGGGCTAGGGGAAAAACTGTTTTTT
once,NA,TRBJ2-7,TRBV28,CASSPQGIPYEQYF,TGTGCCAGCAGTCCACAGGGTATCCCGTACGAGCAGTACTTC
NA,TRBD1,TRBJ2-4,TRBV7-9,CASSLVSGQTIAKNIQYF,TGTGCCAGCAGCTTAGTGTCGGGACAGACTATAGCCAAAAACATTCAGTACTTC
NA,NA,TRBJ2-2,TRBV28,CATSLGQNTGELFF,TGTGCCACCTCCCTGGGGCAGAACACCGGGGAGCTGTTTTTT
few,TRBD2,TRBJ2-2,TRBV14,CASSQAHLLAGGVAGELFF,TGTGCCAGCAGCCAAGCCCATTTACTAGCGGGGGGCGTCGCCGGGGAGCTGTTTTTT
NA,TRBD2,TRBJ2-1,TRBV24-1,CATSAASGHNEQFF,TGTGCCACCAGTGCAGCTAGCGGACACAATGAGCAGTTCTTC
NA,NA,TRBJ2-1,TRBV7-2,CASSPPSYNEQFF,TGTGCCAGCAGCCCCCCGTCCTACAATGAGCAGTTCTTC
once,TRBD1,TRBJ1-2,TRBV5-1,CASSPTGGYGYTF,TGCGCCAGCAGCCCGACAGGGGGCTATGGCTACACCTTC
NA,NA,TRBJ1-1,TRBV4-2,CASRDSSLNREAFF,TGTGCCAGCAGAGATTCCAGCTTAAACAGGGAAGCTTTCTTT
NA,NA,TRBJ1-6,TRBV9,CASSVFTEGNSPLHF,TGTGCCAGCAGCGTTTTCACAGAAGGAAATTCACCCCTCCACTTT
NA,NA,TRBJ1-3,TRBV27,CASSSLSGAYSGNTIYF,TGTGCCAGCAGTTCCCTGTCAGGGGCCTACTCTGGAAACACCATATATTTT
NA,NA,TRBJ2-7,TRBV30,CAWSVSGDTEQYF,TGTGCCTGGAGTGTGTCGGGAGACACCGAGCAGTACTTC
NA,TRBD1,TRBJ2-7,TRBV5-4,CASSVGATGAYEQYF,TGTGCCAGCAGCGTTGGGGCAACAGGGGCCTACGAGCAGTACTTC
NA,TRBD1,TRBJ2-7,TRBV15,CATSRSGTARFYEQYF,TGTGCCACCAGCAGAAGTGGGACAGCTCGTTTCTACGAGCAGTACTTC
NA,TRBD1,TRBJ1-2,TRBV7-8,CASSTGQGLGYGYTF,TGTGCCAGCAGCACAGGACAGGGGTTGGGGTATGGCTACACCTTC
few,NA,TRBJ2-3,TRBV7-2,CASSLGGMGTDTQYF,TGTGCCAGCAGCTTGGGGGGAATGGGCACAGATACGCAGTATTTT
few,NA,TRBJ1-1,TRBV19,CASSQANTEAFF,TGTGCCAGTAGCCAGGCCAACACTGAAGCTTTCTTT
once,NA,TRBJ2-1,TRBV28,CASTGSNEAYNEQFF,TGTGCCAGCACGGGGTCGAACGAGGCCTACAATGAGCAGTTCTTC
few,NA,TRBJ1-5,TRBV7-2,CASSPYRRGSNQPQHF,TGTGCCAGCAGCCCTTACCGCAGGGGTAGCAATCAGCCCCAGCATTTT
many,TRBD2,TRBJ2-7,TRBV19,CASSLGTSGYYEQYF,TGTGCCAGTAGTCTCGGGACTAGCGGTTACTACGAGCAGTACTTC
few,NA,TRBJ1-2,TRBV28,CASSLSRGYGYTF,TGTGCCAGCAGTTTGTCCCGGGGGTATGGCTACACCTTC
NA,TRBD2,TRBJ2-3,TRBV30,CAWSRSGKRTDTQYF,TGTGCCTGGAGTAGAAGCGGGAAACGCACAGATACGCAGTATTTT
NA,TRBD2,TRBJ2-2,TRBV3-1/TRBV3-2,CASSQSPIISGSIAGELFF,TGTGCCAGCAGCCAATCCCCCATAATTAGCGGGAGTATAGCCGGGGAGCTGTTTTTT
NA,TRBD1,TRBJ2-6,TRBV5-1,CASSLGDRGQPSGANVLTF,TGCGCCAGCAGCTTGGGGGACAGGGGGCAGCCCTCTGGGGCCAACGTCCTGACTTTC
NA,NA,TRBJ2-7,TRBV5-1,CASSLGRGAAYEQYF,TGCGCCAGCAGCTTGGGACGGGGGGCCGCCTACGAGCAGTACTTC
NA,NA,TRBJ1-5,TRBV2,CASSDRQNNQPQHF,TGTGCCAGCAGTGACCGACAGAACAATCAGCCCCAGCATTTT
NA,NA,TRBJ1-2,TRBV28,CAITGREDYTF,TGTGCCATCACCGGTAGGGAGGACTACACCTTC
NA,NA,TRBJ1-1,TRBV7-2,CASSSYVVTEAFF,TGTGCCAGCAGCTCGTATGTCGTGACTGAAGCTTTCTTT
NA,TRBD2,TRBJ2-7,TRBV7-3,CASGFIQVRGGSYEQYF,TGTGCCAGCGGATTCATACAGGTCCGGGGGGGCTCATACGAGCAGTACTTC
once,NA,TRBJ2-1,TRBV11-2,CASSPTRANEQFF,TGTGCCAGCAGCCCGACTAGGGCCAATGAGCAGTTCTTC
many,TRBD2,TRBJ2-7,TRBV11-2,CASSLAAASGSGEQYF,TGTGCCAGCAGCTTAGCCGCGGCTAGCGGGAGCGGAGAGCAGTACTTC
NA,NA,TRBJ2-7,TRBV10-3,CAISEPGLGGFF,TGTGCCATCAGTGAGCCCGGCCTAGGTGGGTTCTTC
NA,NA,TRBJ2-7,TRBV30,CAWSGRTVSEQYF,TGTGCCTGGAGTGGGAGGACAGTTTCCGAGCAGTACTTC
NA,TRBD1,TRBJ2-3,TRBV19,CASIDRGRTDTQYF,TGTGCCAGTATTGACAGGGGACGCACAGATACGCAGTATTTT
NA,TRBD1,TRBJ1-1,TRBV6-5,CASIAPGQGYPEAFF,TGTGCCAGCATCGCACCGGGACAGGGGTATCCTGAAGCTTTCTTT
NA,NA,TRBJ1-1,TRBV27,CASSLRENTEAFF,TGTGCCAGCAGTTTAAGAGAAAACACTGAAGCTTTCTTT
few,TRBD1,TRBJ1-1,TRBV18,CASSPNDRGQRAEAFF,TGTGCCAGCTCACCTAACGACAGGGGGCAGCGTGCTGAAGCTTTCTTT
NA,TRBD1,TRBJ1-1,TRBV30,CACITGDTEAFF,TGTGCCTGTATAACAGGGGACACTGAAGCTTTCTTT
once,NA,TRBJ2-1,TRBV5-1,CASSSSIFNNEQFF,TGCGCCAGCAGCTCCTCTATCTTCAACAATGAGCAGTTCTTC
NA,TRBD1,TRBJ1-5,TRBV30,CAWSVHMGQGSQPQHF,TGTGCCTGGAGTGTACATATGGGACAGGGAAGCCAGCCCCAGCATTTT